This TCR beta chain appears in the sequencing data of a study of blood T cell repertoires in COVID-19. Participants' reported clinical history set cohort assignment. The V gene's germline CDR1 is SGHDT and CDR2 YYEEEE. The CDR3 has 14 amino acids. V lost 1 base and J lost 0, with 7 bases in between. Sequencing was performed with immunoSEQ multiplex PCR; in TCRdb, only in-frame clones are kept and a portion is missing. The sample comprises more than 200,000 clones, around 86% of which are singletons, and roughly 1.6% rests with the top ten. V is TRBV5-6 and J is TRBJ2-5, with no clear D. Input material: PBMCs or T cells enriched from blood (not recorded which). This TCR came from a woman in her fifties or sixties who had recovered from COVID-19. In DNA, the CDR3 is TGTGCCAGCAGCTTGTTCATAGACCAAGAGACCCAGTACTTC. Translation: CASSLFIDQETQYF.